These 28 T cell receptor beta chains were sequenced from one sample in a study of cytomegalovirus exposure and HLA in healthy donors. 60 Vbeta and 13 Jbeta primers were used in PCR. The data were produced by immunoSEQ multiplex PCR, yet TCRdb's version contains in-frame clones alone and is incomplete. The table gives approximately 50,000 clones; the top ten clones make up 2% to 2.5% of it. Sequencing input: PBMCs. All receptors come from a woman between 35 and 50 years old in good health and CMV-seronegative.

The chain has TRBV19 and TRBJ2-5, with D possibly matching TRBD1 (5 bases). Looked up from germline, CDR1 is LNHDA and CDR2 is SQIVND (reference sequence). The CDR3 is 13 residues long. V shed 5 bases and J shed 5 bases, with 12 bases lying between them. CDR3 in DNA: TGTGCCAGTAGTGTCGACAGAGATGAGACCCAGTACTTC. Translation gives CASSVDRDETQYF.

This rearrangement joins TRBV29-1 to TRBJ2-6; 7 bases are a match to TRBD1. V lost 6 bases to trimming and J lost 1 base; unmatched junction nucleotides: 3. CDR1 and CDR2 (germline): SQVTM, ANQGSEA. The CDR3 has 14 residues. The CDR3 region has the DNA TGCAGCGTCGCACAGGGGTCTGGGGCCAACGTCCTGACTTTC. As protein: CSVAQGSGANVLTF. Based on the CDR3 plus reference TRBV29-1 and TRBJ2-6, the full variable domain is SAVISQKPSRDICQRGTSLTIQCQVDSQVTMMFWYRQQPGQSLTLIATANQGSEATYESGFVIDKFPISRPNLTFSTLTVSNMSPEDSSIYLCSVAQGSGANVLTFGAGSRLTVL.

By frequency, this clone registers medium-sized (0.01 to 0.1%). The rearrangement joins TRBV13 to TRBJ1-4; D unclear. The CDR3 runs 12 residues. The germline V gene has CDR1 PRHDT and CDR2 FYEKMQ (reference sequence). With 5 bases removed from V and 7 bases from J, the gap between germline ends came to 8 bases. The CDR3 sequence is CASSRLSEKLFF. CDR3 nucleotides: TGTGCCAGCAGCCGTCTAAGTGAAAAACTGTTTTTT. Combining the CDR3 with reference TRBV13 and TRBJ1-4 gives the whole variable domain AAGVIQSPRHLIKEKRETATLKCYPIPRHDTVYWYQQGPGQDPQFLISFYEKMQSDKGSIPDRFSAQQFSDYHSELNMSSLELGDSALYFCASSRLSEKLFFGSGTQLSVL.

This sequence joins TRBV10-3 and TRBJ2-7; D is perhaps TRBD1 (6 bases). CDR1 ENHRY and CDR2 SYGVKD come from the germline V gene. V was trimmed by 2 bases and J by 3 bases, leaving 11 bases between them. This CDR3 is built from 14 residues. The CDR3 here is CAISEGQLDYEQYF. The CDR3 nucleotides are TGTGCCATCAGTGAGGGACAGTTGGACTACGAGCAGTACTTC.

The gene calls are TRBV7-9 and TRBJ1-4; possible D gene TRBD1, 6 bases. The germline V gene encodes CDR1 SEHNR and CDR2 FQNEAQ (reference sequence). The CDR3 covers 16 residues. The germline V and J ends were trimmed by 1 base and 7 bases, with 16 bases remaining between them. CDR3 bases: TGTGCCAGCAGCTTAGGAGCCGGGACACGGGCTGAAAAACTGTTTTTT. Translated, it gives CASSLGAGTRAEKLFF. The entire variable domain, with the rest obtained from reference TRBV7-9 and TRBJ1-4, is as follows: DTGVSQNPRHKITKRGQNVTFRCDPISEHNRLYWYRQTLGQGPEFLTYFQNEAQLEKSRLLSDRFSAERPKGSFSTLEIQRTEQGDSAMYLCASSLGAGTRAEKLFFGSGTQLSVL.

This chain connects TRBV6-5 to TRBJ1-2; D not certain. Trimming pared 2 bases from V and 4 bases from J, leaving 5 bases between. The germline V gene has CDR1 MNHEY and CDR2 SVGAGI. This CDR3 spans 12 amino acids. The CDR3 DNA reads TGTGCCAGCAGTTACCGGGGCTATGGCTACACCTTC. Protein sequence: CASSYRGYGYTF.

V usage is TRBV5-1 and J usage is TRBJ2-7; D may be TRBD1 (5 bases). The CDR3 length is 14 residues. CDR1 SGHRS and CDR2 YFSETQ come from the germline V gene. Trimming took off 3 bases at V and 2 bases at J, with 12 bases between the two ends. CDR3 amino acids: CASSSRTSAYEQYF. In nucleotides, the CDR3 is TGCGCCAGCAGCTCGCGGACATCTGCCTACGAGCAGTACTTC.

This sequence joins TRBV6-5 and TRBJ2-5, with 7 bases fitting TRBD2. Germline CDR1 reads MNHEY; CDR2 reads SVGAGI. The CDR3 covers 14 residues. J lost 5 bases, V lost 2 bases, and 5 bases had no gene match. CDR3 sequence: CASSYGGGRETQYF. The CDR3 nucleotides read TGTGCCAGCAGTTACGGGGGGGGTCGGGAGACCCAGTACTTC.

As DNA, the CDR3 is TGTGCCAGCAGCTTGGAGCGGGGGGACTCCTACGAGCAGTACTTC. Translated: CASSLERGDSYEQYF. This rearrangement joins TRBV11-1 to TRBJ2-7, with 9 bases matching TRBD2. Trimming took 3 bases from V and 0 from J; bases not matched to a gene: 3. The CDR3 contains 15 residues. From germline, CDR1 is SGHAT and CDR2 FQDESV (reference sequence). Complete variable domain (other parts from reference TRBV11-1 and TRBJ2-7): EAEVAQSPRYKITEKSQAVAFWCDPISGHATLYWYRQILGQGPELLVQFQDESVVDDSQLPKDRFSAERLKGVDSTLKIQPAELGDSAMYLCASSLERGDSYEQYFGPGTRLTVT.

The rearrangement joins TRBV5-1 to TRBJ2-5; D is possibly TRBD2 (5 bases). Deletions cut 2 bases from V and 2 bases from J, with 13 bases between. Germline loops: CDR1 SGHRS, CDR2 YFSETQ. This CDR3 is built from 15 residues. CDR3 sequence: CASSFGDRGQETQYF. CDR3 sequence (DNA): TGCGCCAGCAGCTTCGGGGATCGGGGACAAGAGACCCAGTACTTC.

The chain employs TRBV30 and TRBJ2-4; D may be TRBD2 (6 bases). CDR3 length equals 13 residues. Trimming left V 8 bases short and J 8 bases short, with 19 bases between. Looked up from germline, CDR1 is GTSNPN and CDR2 is SVGIG (reference sequence). CDR3 residues: CAVTREDRDIQYF. The DNA of the CDR3 is TGTGCCGTAACCAGGGAGGATAGGGACATTCAGTACTTC.

The chain is built from TRBV6-1 and TRBJ2-6; possible D gene TRBD1, 5 bases. This CDR3 comprises 17 residues. Trimming took off 3 bases at V and 4 bases at J, with 16 bases between the two ends. Germline loops: CDR1 MNHNS, CDR2 SASEGT. This CDR3 reads CASSDSTAGQGANVLTF. The CDR3 bases are TGTGCCAGCAGTGACAGTACGGCAGGGCAAGGGGCCAACGTCCTGACTTTC.

V and J are TRBV2 and TRBJ2-7, with D possibly being TRBD1 (6 bases). The CDR3 totals 12 residues. V was cut by 4 bases and J by 5 bases, with 9 bases left in between. Germline V CDR1 and CDR2: SNHLY, FYNNEI. DNA of the CDR3: TGTGCCAGCAGTGGGGACAATCACGAGCAGTACTTC. The encoded protein is CASSGDNHEQYF.

The V gene is TRBV7-9, the J gene TRBJ2-5; D ambiguous. The V and J ends lost 5 bases and 3 bases respectively, with 13 bases between them. Per germline, CDR1 SEHNR and CDR2 FQNEAQ (reference sequence). The CDR3 loop spans 14 amino acids. In DNA form, the CDR3 reads TGTGCCAGCAGCCCATCTCTCGCGGAAGAGACCCAGTACTTC. It is translated as CASSPSLAEETQYF.

The J gene is TRBJ2-3, the V gene TRBV2; 7 bases line up with TRBD2. The CDR3 covers 15 residues. The trim removed 6 bases at V and 2 bases at J, leaving 8 bases unmatched. From germline, CDR1 is SNHLY and CDR2 FYNNEI. CDR3 nucleotides: TGTGCCAGCAGGGACGGGAGGACCCACACAGATACGCAGTATTTT. Residues: CASRDGRTHTDTQYF.

The rearrangement links TRBV19 to TRBJ2-1; D remains ambiguous. There are 15 residues in the CDR3. Trimming pared 4 bases from V and 5 bases from J, leaving 15 bases between. Germline CDR1 reads LNHDA; CDR2 reads SQIVND (reference sequence). The CDR3 DNA reads TGTGCCAGTAGTACCATGTTCCCTTCAGACAATGAGCAGTTCTTC. Residues: CASSTMFPSDNEQFF.

Of note for this clone: The junction departs from germline at one end; a sequencing error may be responsible. The rearrangement uses TRBV6-5 and TRBJ1-2, with 7 bases identical to TRBD1. Germline lookup yields CDR1 MNHEY and CDR2 SVGAGI. The CDR3 covers 16 residues. The CDR3 DNA reads TGTGCCAGCGGTTACAGGGGTGGATTTTTAAACTATGGCTACACCTTC. Amino acids: CASGYRGGFLNYGYTF.

The chain links TRBV5-6 to TRBJ2-3; perhaps TRBD2 as D (6 bases). Trimming shortened V by 2 bases and J by 2 bases, and 9 bases separated the two germline ends. The V gene's germline CDR1 is SGHDT and CDR2 YYEEEE. The CDR3 covers 14 residues. The CDR3 spells CASSFSGSTDTQYF. DNA of the CDR3: TGTGCCAGCAGCTTTAGCGGATCCACAGATACGCAGTATTTT.

J is TRBJ1-1 and V is TRBV4-1; TRBD1 agrees at 7 bases. The CDR3 spans 16 residues. The V and J ends lost 3 bases and 5 bases, in that order; junction bases with no gene match: 12. The germline V gene encodes CDR1 MGHRA and CDR2 YSYEKL. The CDR3 loop reads CASSQDTGQRLTEAFF. The CDR3 DNA follows: TGCGCCAGCAGCCAGGATACGGGACAGAGACTTACTGAAGCTTTCTTT.

The chain carries TRBV30 and TRBJ2-1, with TRBD1 matching 7 bases. CDR3 length: 15 residues. V shed 0 bases, J shed 4 bases, and the junction held 6 bases outside the gene matches. From germline, CDR1 is GTSNPN and CDR2 SVGIG (reference sequence). CDR3 in DNA: TGTGCCTGGAGTGTGGGAACAGGGGCATACAATGAGCAGTTCTTC. Protein sequence: CAWSVGTGAYNEQFF.

The chain carries TRBV6-5 and TRBJ1-5; D is undetermined. The CDR3 is made up of 13 amino acids. Germline V gene lookup returns CDR1 MNHEY and CDR2 SVGAGI. Trimming shortened V by 4 bases and J by 9 bases, and 13 bases separated the two germline ends. The CDR3 nucleotides read TGTGCCAGCAGTTCCTTGGTAGCCTCGCCCCAGCATTTT. It specifies CASSSLVASPQHF.

DNA for the CDR3: TGTGCCAGCAGCGTAAGGGGCGAGTACTACGAGCAGTACTTC. Translation: CASSVRGEYYEQYF. V gene TRBV9 combines with J gene TRBJ2-7; tentatively, D is TRBD1 (5 bases). V lost 1 base and J lost 3, with 11 bases in between. Germline V gene sequence: CDR1 SGDLS, CDR2 YYNGEE. The CDR3 spans 14 residues.

The chain has TRBV28 and TRBJ2-3, with 9 bases matching TRBD1. V dropped 6 bases and J dropped 2; count of bases not matched to a gene: 9. The CDR3 covers 16 residues. In germline, CDR1 is MDHEN, CDR2 SYDVKM. The CDR3 nucleotides read TGTGCCAGCAGCCCCGGGACAGGGTACCTCACAGATACGCAGTATTTT. The encoded protein is CASSPGTGYLTDTQYF.

V usage is TRBV11-2 and J usage is TRBJ1-2; the D is unclear. V was cut by 6 bases and J by 4 bases, with 9 bases left in between. The germline V gene encodes CDR1 SGHAT and CDR2 FQNNGV. This CDR3 is built from 12 residues. The CDR3 region is CASSSTGYGYTF. CDR3 bases: TGTGCCAGCAGTTCCACGGGCTATGGCTACACCTTC.

This chain joins TRBV2 and TRBJ2-1, with D possibly being TRBD1 (6 bases). Between the trimmed V and J ends, which lost 4 bases and 7 bases, there was a span of 11 bases. CDR3 length: 13 residues. CDR1 is SNHLY, CDR2 FYNNEI, per germline. CDR3 in amino acids: CASSAIQGNEQFF. Here the CDR3 DNA reads TGTGCCAGCAGTGCAATACAGGGTAATGAGCAGTTCTTC.

CDR3 sequence: CASRSGGASAEELFF. DNA for the CDR3: TGTGCCAGCAGGAGCGGGGGGGCCTCCGCAGAGGAGCTGTTTTTT. The gene calls are TRBV7-2 and TRBJ2-2, with 10 bases that match TRBD2. The CDR3 covers 15 residues. Germline CDR1 SGHTA, CDR2 FQGNSA. V shed 6 bases, J shed 10 bases, and the junction held 11 bases outside the gene matches. Using reference TRBV7-2 and TRBJ2-2 for the parts outside the CDR3, the full variable domain is GAGVSQSPSNKVTEKGKDVELRCDPISGHTALYWYRQSLGQGLEFLIYFQGNSAPDKSGLPSDRFSAERTGGSVSTLTIQRTQQEDSAVYLCASRSGGASAEELFFGEGSRLTVL.

The genes are TRBV29-1 and TRBJ1-2; D is possibly TRBD1 (5 bases). The CDR3 has 13 amino acids. CDR1 is SQVTM, CDR2 ANQGSEA, per germline. Between the trimmed V and J ends, which lost 4 bases and 4 bases, there was a span of 13 bases. CDR3 loop: CSVVAGPAYGYTF. The CDR3 nucleotides are TGCAGCGTTGTAGCGGGGCCGGCCTATGGCTACACCTTC.

V and J are TRBV7-2 and TRBJ2-3; 8 bases fit TRBD1. The ends lost 5 bases at V and 0 bases at J; junction bases unmatched: 7. The CDR3 consists of 16 residues. The germline gives CDR1 SGHTA, CDR2 FQGNSA. For the CDR3, the DNA is TGTGCCAGCAGCCTCCTACAGGGGGGAAGCACAGATACGCAGTATTTT. It translates to CASSLLQGGSTDTQYF.